This paragraph reports one T cell receptor beta chain. What it binds is not known. Sampling consisted of one heparinised blood draw per donor, averaging around 100 mL. The authors sorted CD4+ naive, central memory, regulatory and stem cell-like memory cells via CD45RO/CCR7/CD25/CD127/CD95/CD27. Germline loops: CDR1 SGHRS, CDR2 YFSETQ. The CDR3 has 16 amino acids. Trimming at V came to 0 bases and at J to 0 bases, leaving 5 bases not matched to a gene. Reverse transcribing all isolated RNA meant expressed TCRB transcripts were sequenced. Repertoires were generated with immunoSEQ multiplex PCR, while TCRdb's copy carries only in-frame clones and drops some. The table shows about 240,000 clones, with approximately 13% occurring only once. This sample stems from a study of beta chain features in type 1 diabetes. General study results and limits: In every one of the four CD4+ subsets, TCRB CDR3s were moderately but significantly shorter in Type 1 diabetes patients.

This rearrangement joins TRBV5-1 to TRBJ2-5, with 7 bases fitting TRBD2. This TCR came from a man aged 30 to 39 with type 1 diabetes. Material: naive CD4+ T cells from blood. In nucleotides, the CDR3 is TGCGCCAGCAGCTTGGATCCAGCGGGGAACCAAGAGACCCAGTACTTC. Protein product: CASSLDPAGNQETQYF.